This TCR beta chain was recorded in a study of human T cells and chemical hapten exposure. Regarding time point: patch test 2, 6 weeks after DPC sensitization. Described treatment: therapeutic diphenylcyclopropenone sensitization with weekly scalp DPC. In every case, blood was obtained before the patch test was applied. Suited to DPC and affected by alopecia, the donors ranged from 18 to 70 years old. As regards this clonotype: The antigen is undetermined.

Study conclusions and caveats: The count of PT1 expanded TCRs correlated positively with patch test score.

V lost 5 bases and J lost 4; bases outside the gene matches: 10. Germline V gene lookup returns CDR1 DFQATT and CDR2 SNEGSKA (reference sequence). The CDR3 loop spans 16 amino acids. TCRdb re-called the RACE reads through MiXCR, storing one row per CDR3 protein. The data hold approximately 82,000 distinct CDR3 sequences, with 6.6% observed a single time. The sample here was whole blood, taken in connection with sensitization to the hapten diphenylcyclopropenone (DPC). The chain links TRBV20-1 to TRBJ2-3; 12 bases are a match to TRBD2. The clonotype originates from a woman younger than 45 with alopecia areata. Some clones in this sample may be carry-over from other donors' samples. This chain's CDR3 is CSAPRTSGAYSDTQYF. The DNA of the CDR3 is TGCAGTGCTCCCAGGACTAGCGGGGCCTACTCAGATACGCAGTATTTT.